This is a list of T cell receptor beta chains from one sample in a study of human T cells and chemical hapten exposure. TCRdb independently ran MiXCR on the RACE reads; one entry per CDR3 protein. The repertoire holds fewer than 500,000 distinct CDR3 sequences, with approximately 5% as singletons. The sequencing here drew on whole blood, taken in connection with sensitization to the hapten diphenylcyclopropenone (DPC). Every receptor here comes from a woman aged 50 to 65 with alopecia areata. Some clones in this sample may be carry-over from other donors' samples. Both conserved end residues are part of each CDR3. A D gene is named only where the DNA matches it firmly. Where a row states a size, it is once, few, many or the class of an expanded clone; other rows omit it.

v_gene: TRBV28; j_gene: TRBJ2-3; abundance: .; d_gene: TRBD1; CDR3nt: TGTGCCAGCAGCTCCGGGAAGGGGGCTAGATCAGATACGCAGTATTTT; CDR3aa: CASSSGKGARSDTQYF
v_gene: TRBV5-4; j_gene: TRBJ2-5; abundance: few; d_gene: .; CDR3nt: TGTGCCAGCAGCAATCCAGGGACCATAGAGACCCAGTACTTC; CDR3aa: CASSNPGTIETQYF
v_gene: TRBV19; j_gene: TRBJ1-5; abundance: many; d_gene: TRBD1; CDR3nt: TGTGCCAGTAACGAGGGACAGGGGCGCAATCAGCCCCAGCATTTT; CDR3aa: CASNEGQGRNQPQHF
v_gene: TRBV5-6; j_gene: TRBJ2-2; abundance: many; d_gene: .; CDR3nt: TGTGCCAGCAGCTTGAAAGGGCCGACCGGGGAGCTGTTTTTT; CDR3aa: CASSLKGPTGELFF
v_gene: TRBV6-1; j_gene: TRBJ2-4; abundance: .; d_gene: .; CDR3nt: TGTGCCAGCAGTGAACACGGGGGAAACATTCAGTACTTC; CDR3aa: CASSEHGGNIQYF
v_gene: TRBV5-1; j_gene: TRBJ2-1; abundance: few; d_gene: .; CDR3nt: TGCGCCAGCAGCTCAGGGGTTTGGGACAAGGGGCAGTTCTTC; CDR3aa: CASSSGVWDKGQFF
v_gene: TRBV11-2; j_gene: TRBJ1-2; abundance: many; d_gene: TRBD1; CDR3nt: TGTGCCAGCACCGGGACAGCCTATGGCTACACCTTC; CDR3aa: CASTGTAYGYTF
v_gene: TRBV7-9; j_gene: TRBJ1-2; abundance: .; d_gene: .; CDR3nt: TGTGCCAGCAGCCCCCTCGACAGGTCCGTCTATGGCTACACCTTC; CDR3aa: CASSPLDRSVYGYTF
v_gene: TRBV13; j_gene: TRBJ2-1; abundance: many; d_gene: .; CDR3nt: TGTGCCAGCAGCGCCGCCCAAGAGGGGGAGTGGAGCTCCTACAATGAGCAGTTCTTC; CDR3aa: CASSAAQEGEWSSYNEQFF
v_gene: TRBV29-1; j_gene: TRBJ1-4; abundance: many; d_gene: .; CDR3nt: TGCAGCGCAGGGTTCTGGGGCGAAAAACTGTTTTTT; CDR3aa: CSAGFWGEKLFF
v_gene: TRBV5-1; j_gene: TRBJ2-1; abundance: few; d_gene: .; CDR3nt: TGCGCCAGCAGCTTCCGGGCCACGGCACGCAATGAGCAGTTCTTC; CDR3aa: CASSFRATARNEQFF
v_gene: TRBV7-3; j_gene: TRBJ1-1; abundance: .; d_gene: .; CDR3nt: TGTGCCAGCAGCCCCGATGGGGGGAGTGGTGAAGCTTTCTTT; CDR3aa: CASSPDGGSGEAFF
v_gene: TRBV6-2/TRBV6-3; j_gene: TRBJ1-4; abundance: many; d_gene: .; CDR3nt: TGTGCCAGCAGAGAGTCCAACGGAAAACTGTTTTTT; CDR3aa: CASRESNGKLFF
v_gene: TRBV7-2; j_gene: TRBJ1-1; abundance: few; d_gene: .; CDR3nt: TGTGCCAGCAGCTTATGGGACAACCTGGGAGGCACTGAAGCTTTCTTT; CDR3aa: CASSLWDNLGGTEAFF
v_gene: TRBV28; j_gene: TRBJ2-7; abundance: many; d_gene: TRBD1; CDR3nt: TGTGCCAGCGTTGGGTCACCCGGGACAGTCGATACGGAGCAGTACTTC; CDR3aa: CASVGSPGTVDTEQYF
v_gene: TRBV3-1; j_gene: TRBJ2-2; abundance: few; d_gene: .; CDR3nt: TGTGCCAGCAGCCAATTCCCAGGGGCCGGCACCGGGGAGCTGTTTTTT; CDR3aa: CASSQFPGAGTGELFF
v_gene: TRBV19; j_gene: TRBJ1-2; abundance: few; d_gene: .; CDR3nt: TGTGCCAGTTCTCCCGGGGGGACCGCGACTTTCTATGGCTACACCTTC; CDR3aa: CASSPGGTATFYGYTF
v_gene: TRBV18; j_gene: TRBJ2-5; abundance: few; d_gene: TRBD1; CDR3nt: TGTGCCAGCTCACCACGCGGGACAGGGCAAGAGACCCAGTACTTC; CDR3aa: CASSPRGTGQETQYF
v_gene: TRBV9; j_gene: TRBJ2-2; abundance: once; d_gene: .; CDR3nt: TGTGCCAGCAGCGCCCGGGATCAACAAAGCGGGGAGCTGTTTTTT; CDR3aa: CASSARDQQSGELFF
v_gene: TRBV4-3; j_gene: TRBJ1-6; abundance: many; d_gene: TRBD1; CDR3nt: TGCGCCAGCAGCCCAACACAGGGGAATTCACCCCTCCACTTT; CDR3aa: CASSPTQGNSPLHF
v_gene: TRBV5-1; j_gene: TRBJ1-1; abundance: many; d_gene: .; CDR3nt: TGCGCCAGCAGCCCCAATCCGTCCATGGGGACTGAAGCTTTCTTT; CDR3aa: CASSPNPSMGTEAFF
v_gene: TRBV29-1; j_gene: TRBJ2-3; abundance: many; d_gene: .; CDR3nt: TGCAGCGTACCGGTTAGCACAGATACGCAGTATTTT; CDR3aa: CSVPVSTDTQYF
v_gene: TRBV28; j_gene: TRBJ2-7; abundance: .; d_gene: .; CDR3nt: TGTGCCAGCAGCCGCGTGCGAGATTACGAGCAGTACTTC; CDR3aa: CASSRVRDYEQYF
v_gene: TRBV7-2; j_gene: TRBJ1-1; abundance: many; d_gene: .; CDR3nt: TGTGCCAGCAGCTTAGAGGTGGCTATCAGAAGGGAAATAGACACTGAAGCTTTCTTT; CDR3aa: CASSLEVAIRREIDTEAFF
v_gene: TRBV7-2; j_gene: TRBJ1-2; abundance: .; d_gene: .; CDR3nt: TGTGCCAGCAGCTTTCGGGTCCAACAGGGAGGTGCTGGCTACACCTTC; CDR3aa: CASSFRVQQGGAGYTF
v_gene: TRBV5-4; j_gene: TRBJ2-5; abundance: .; d_gene: .; CDR3nt: TGTGCCAGCATGCCGGGACGCCACCAAGAGACCCAGTACTTC; CDR3aa: CASMPGRHQETQYF
v_gene: TRBV6-6; j_gene: TRBJ1-3; abundance: few; d_gene: .; CDR3nt: TGTGCCAGCAGCCTTGGGACCTCCCGATTCTCTGGAAACACCATATATTTT; CDR3aa: CASSLGTSRFSGNTIYF
v_gene: TRBV10-3; j_gene: TRBJ1-1; abundance: many; d_gene: TRBD1; CDR3nt: TGTGCCATCAGTGAGCCTGGACAGGGGACTGAAGCTTTCTTT; CDR3aa: CAISEPGQGTEAFF
v_gene: TRBV27; j_gene: TRBJ2-1; abundance: .; d_gene: .; CDR3nt: TGTGCCAGCAGTTCCCACACTAGCTCCTACAATGAGCAGTTCTTC; CDR3aa: CASSSHTSSYNEQFF
v_gene: TRBV30; j_gene: TRBJ1-2; abundance: many; d_gene: .; CDR3nt: TGTGCCTGGAGTACGGACTATGGCTACACCTTC; CDR3aa: CAWSTDYGYTF
v_gene: TRBV18; j_gene: TRBJ2-7; abundance: many; d_gene: .; CDR3nt: TGTGCCAGCTCACCGAGCGGGTCCGAGCAGTACTTC; CDR3aa: CASSPSGSEQYF
v_gene: TRBV29-1; j_gene: TRBJ2-2; abundance: many; d_gene: .; CDR3nt: TGCAGCGCGATCGCGAACACCGGGGAGCTGTTTTTT; CDR3aa: CSAIANTGELFF
v_gene: TRBV6-5; j_gene: TRBJ1-6; abundance: .; d_gene: .; CDR3nt: TGTGCCAGCAGTTACACTAGAACGGGGCCCCTCCACTTT; CDR3aa: CASSYTRTGPLHF
v_gene: TRBV29-1; j_gene: TRBJ1-3; abundance: many; d_gene: .; CDR3nt: TGCAGCGTTGAAGCACGCCACTCTGGAAACACCATATATTTT; CDR3aa: CSVEARHSGNTIYF